This T cell receptor beta chain derives from a study of preoperative IRX-2 immunotherapy in early breast cancer. This table comes from immunoSEQ multiplex PCR, and its TCRdb copy is limited to in-frame clones, with some not included. The sample shows around 1,500 clones, around 75% of them seen only once. The treatment here: preoperative locoregional IRX-2 cytokine immunotherapy. Samples came from a phase Ib trial of preoperative locoregional IRX-2 cytokine immunotherapy. Germline CDR1 is LNHDA and CDR2 is SQIVND (reference sequence). V was shortened by 5 bases and J by 11 bases, with 18 bases between the two germline ends. The CDR3 runs to 13 residues.

The receptor's source is a human donor with breast cancer. The material sequenced was tumor tissue, taken after IRX-2 immunotherapy. The chain carries TRBV19 and TRBJ1-1; D ambiguous. The CDR3 DNA is TGTGCCAGTAGTCCCGACGCGGGCCCTGGGGCTTTCTTT. It codes for CASSPDAGPGAFF.